The clone carrying this T cell receptor beta chain was seen only a few times. Its antigen is currently unknown. The source of the sample is a study of T cell repertoires in cytomegalovirus infection. Study at large: Alongside well-studied HLA-B-restricted CMV epitopes, recently identified HLA-C-restricted CMV epitopes were also used. General observations from the study: In two of eight donors, the top clonotype was HLA-C-restricted CMV-specific.

TCRdb re-called the reads with MiXCR, one entry per CDR3 protein. This sample has 800,000 to 950,000 distinct CDR3 sequences, with about 30% found just once. Germline V gene sequence: CDR1 SNHLY, CDR2 FYNNEI. This CDR3 spans 15 amino acids. V was cut by 3 bases and J by 0 bases, with 11 bases left in between. This receptor was obtained from a human donor in good health (CMV status not recorded). Some clones in this sample may be carry-over from other donors' samples. The sample was cultured CD8+ T cells from PBMCs, taken from culture after CMV antigen stimulation. The chain carries TRBV2 and TRBJ1-1; D gene ambiguous. The CDR3 region is CASSERQNLNTEAFF. The CDR3 coding sequence is TGTGCCAGCAGTGAGCGTCAGAACCTGAACACTGAAGCTTTCTTT.